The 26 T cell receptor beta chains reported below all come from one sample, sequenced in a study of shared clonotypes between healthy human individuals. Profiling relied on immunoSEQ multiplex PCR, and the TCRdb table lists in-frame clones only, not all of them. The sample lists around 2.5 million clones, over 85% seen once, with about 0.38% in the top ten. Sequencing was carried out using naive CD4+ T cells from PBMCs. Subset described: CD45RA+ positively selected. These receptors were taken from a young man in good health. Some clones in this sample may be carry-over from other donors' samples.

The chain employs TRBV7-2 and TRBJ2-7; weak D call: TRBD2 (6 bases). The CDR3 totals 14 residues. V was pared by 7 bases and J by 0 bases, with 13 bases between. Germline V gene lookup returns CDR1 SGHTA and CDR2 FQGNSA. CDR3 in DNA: TGTGCCAGCACTCCGGGGGTGAGCTCCTACGAGCAGTACTTC. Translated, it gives CASTPGVSSYEQYF.

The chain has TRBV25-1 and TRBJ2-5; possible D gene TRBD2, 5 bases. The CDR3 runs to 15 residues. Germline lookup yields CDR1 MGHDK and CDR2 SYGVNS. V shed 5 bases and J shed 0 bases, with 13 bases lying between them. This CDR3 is CASSNREWYQETQYF. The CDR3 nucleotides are TGTGCCAGCAGTAATCGGGAATGGTACCAAGAGACCCAGTACTTC. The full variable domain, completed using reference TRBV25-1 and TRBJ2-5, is EADIYQTPRYLVIGTGKKITLECSQTMGHDKMYWYQQDPGMELHLIHYSYGVNSTEKGDLSSESTVSRIRTEHFPLTLESARPSHTSQYLCASSNREWYQETQYFGPGTRLLVL.

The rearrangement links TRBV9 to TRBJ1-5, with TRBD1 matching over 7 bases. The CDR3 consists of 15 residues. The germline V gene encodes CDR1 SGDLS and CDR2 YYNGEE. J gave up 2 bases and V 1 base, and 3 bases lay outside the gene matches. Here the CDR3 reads CASSVTGQGNQPQHF. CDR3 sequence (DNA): TGTGCCAGCAGCGTAACCGGACAGGGCAATCAGCCCCAGCATTTT.

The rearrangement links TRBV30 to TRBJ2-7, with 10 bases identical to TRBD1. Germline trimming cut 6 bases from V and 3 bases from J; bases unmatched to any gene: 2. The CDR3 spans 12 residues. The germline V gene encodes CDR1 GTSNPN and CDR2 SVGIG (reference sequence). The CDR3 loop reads CACGQGGYEQYF. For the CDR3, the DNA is TGTGCCTGCGGACAGGGGGGCTACGAGCAGTACTTC. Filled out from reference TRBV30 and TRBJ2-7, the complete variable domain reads SQTIHQWPATLVQPVGSPLSLECTVEGTSNPNLYWYRQAAGRGLQLLFYSVGIGQISSEVPQNLSASRPQDRQFILSSKKLLLSDSGFYLCACGQGGYEQYFGPGTRLTVT.

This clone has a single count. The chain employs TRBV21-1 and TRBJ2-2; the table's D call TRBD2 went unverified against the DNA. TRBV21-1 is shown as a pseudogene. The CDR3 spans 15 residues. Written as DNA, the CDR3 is TGTGCCAGCAGCAAAAGGACTAGCGACACCGGGGAGCTGTTTTTT. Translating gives CASSKRTSDTGELFF.

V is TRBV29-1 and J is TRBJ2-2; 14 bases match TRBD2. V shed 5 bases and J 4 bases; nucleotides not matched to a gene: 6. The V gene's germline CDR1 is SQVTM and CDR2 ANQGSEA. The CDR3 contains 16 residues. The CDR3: CSVMGLAGVGTGELFF. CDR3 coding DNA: TGCAGCGTTATGGGACTAGCGGGAGTAGGCACCGGGGAGCTGTTTTTT.

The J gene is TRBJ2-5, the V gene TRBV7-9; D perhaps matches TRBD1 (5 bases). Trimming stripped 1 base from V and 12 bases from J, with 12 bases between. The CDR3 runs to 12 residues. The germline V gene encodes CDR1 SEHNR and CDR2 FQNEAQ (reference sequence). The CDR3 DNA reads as TGTGCCAGCAGCTTAGTCCCAGGGATTAAGTACTTC. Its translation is CASSLVPGIKYF.

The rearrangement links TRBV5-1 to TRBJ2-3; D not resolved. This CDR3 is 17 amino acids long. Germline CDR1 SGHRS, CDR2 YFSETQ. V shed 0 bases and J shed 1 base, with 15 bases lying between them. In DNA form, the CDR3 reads TGCGCCAGCAGCTTGGCCCCTCGAGGACCCCGCACAGATACGCAGTATTTT. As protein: CASSLAPRGPRTDTQYF.

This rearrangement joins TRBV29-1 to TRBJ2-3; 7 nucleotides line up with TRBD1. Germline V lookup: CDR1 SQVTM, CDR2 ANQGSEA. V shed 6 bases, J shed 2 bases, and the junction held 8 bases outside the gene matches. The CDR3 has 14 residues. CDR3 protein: CSVVGTADTDTQYF. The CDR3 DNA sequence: TGCAGCGTGGTGGGGACAGCCGACACAGATACGCAGTATTTT.

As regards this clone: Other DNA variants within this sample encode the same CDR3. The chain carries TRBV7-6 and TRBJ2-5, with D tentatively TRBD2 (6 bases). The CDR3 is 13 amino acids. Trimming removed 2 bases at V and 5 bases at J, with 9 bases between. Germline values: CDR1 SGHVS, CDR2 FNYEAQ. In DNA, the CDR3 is TGTGCCAGCAGCTTATCAGGAGGGGAGACCCAGTACTTC. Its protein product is CASSLSGGETQYF.

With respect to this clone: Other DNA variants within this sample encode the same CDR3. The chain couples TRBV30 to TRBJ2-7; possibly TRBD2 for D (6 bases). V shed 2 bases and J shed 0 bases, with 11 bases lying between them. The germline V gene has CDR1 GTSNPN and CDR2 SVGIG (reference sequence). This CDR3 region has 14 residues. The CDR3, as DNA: TGTGCCTGGAGTCTGGGGGGAACCTCCTACGAGCAGTACTTC. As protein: CAWSLGGTSYEQYF.

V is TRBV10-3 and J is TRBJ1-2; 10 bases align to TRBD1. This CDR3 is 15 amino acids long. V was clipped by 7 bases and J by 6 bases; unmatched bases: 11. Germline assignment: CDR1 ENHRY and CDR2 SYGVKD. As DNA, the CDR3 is TGTGCCATCAATAGACAGGGGGCGCCGGGGGATGGCTACACCTTC. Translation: CAINRQGAPGDGYTF.

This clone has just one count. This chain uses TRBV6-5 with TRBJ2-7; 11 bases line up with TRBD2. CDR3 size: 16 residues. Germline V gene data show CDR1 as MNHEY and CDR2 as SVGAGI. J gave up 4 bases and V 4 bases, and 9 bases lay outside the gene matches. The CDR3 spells CASSFLAGGPLYEQYF. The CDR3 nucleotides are TGTGCCAGCAGTTTTTTAGCGGGAGGGCCTTTGTACGAGCAGTACTTC.

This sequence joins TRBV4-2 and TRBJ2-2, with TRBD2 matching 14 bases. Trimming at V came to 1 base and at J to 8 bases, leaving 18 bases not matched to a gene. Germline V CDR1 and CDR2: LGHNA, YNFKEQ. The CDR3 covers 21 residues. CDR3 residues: CASSQVPHLRLAGGQAGELFF. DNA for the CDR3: TGTGCCAGCAGCCAAGTCCCTCACCTCAGACTAGCGGGAGGGCAGGCGGGGGAGCTGTTTTTT.

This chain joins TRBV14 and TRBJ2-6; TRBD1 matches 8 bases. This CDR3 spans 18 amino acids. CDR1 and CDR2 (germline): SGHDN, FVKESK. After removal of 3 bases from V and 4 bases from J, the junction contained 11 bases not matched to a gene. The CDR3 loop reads CASSHRGRGPDGANVLTF. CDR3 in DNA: TGTGCCAGCAGCCACCGGGGCAGGGGGCCTGACGGGGCCAACGTCCTGACTTTC.

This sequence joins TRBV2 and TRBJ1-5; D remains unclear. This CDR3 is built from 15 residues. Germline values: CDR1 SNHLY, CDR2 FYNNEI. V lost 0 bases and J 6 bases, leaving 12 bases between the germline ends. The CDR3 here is CASSEAGSRSQPQHF. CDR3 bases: TGTGCCAGCAGTGAAGCAGGGTCGCGTAGTCAGCCCCAGCATTTT.

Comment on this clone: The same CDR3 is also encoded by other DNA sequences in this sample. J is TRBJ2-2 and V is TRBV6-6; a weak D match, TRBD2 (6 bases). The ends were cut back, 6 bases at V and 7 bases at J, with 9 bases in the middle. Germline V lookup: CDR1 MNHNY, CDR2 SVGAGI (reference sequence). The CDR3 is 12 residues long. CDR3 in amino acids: CASSPGGGELFF. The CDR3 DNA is TGTGCCAGCAGCCCCGGGGGCGGGGAGCTGTTTTTT.

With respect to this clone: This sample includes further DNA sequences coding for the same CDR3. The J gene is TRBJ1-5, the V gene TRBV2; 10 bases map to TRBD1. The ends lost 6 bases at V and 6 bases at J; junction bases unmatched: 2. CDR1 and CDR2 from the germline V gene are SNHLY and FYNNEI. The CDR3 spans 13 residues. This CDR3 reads CASSGTGAQPQHF. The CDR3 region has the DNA TGTGCCAGCAGCGGGACAGGGGCTCAGCCCCAGCATTTT.

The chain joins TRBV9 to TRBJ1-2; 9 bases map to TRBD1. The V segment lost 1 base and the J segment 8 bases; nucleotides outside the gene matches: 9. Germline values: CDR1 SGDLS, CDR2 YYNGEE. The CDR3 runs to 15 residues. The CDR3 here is CASSVRATGGEGYTF. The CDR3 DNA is TGTGCCAGCAGCGTAAGGGCCACAGGGGGCGAGGGCTACACCTTC.

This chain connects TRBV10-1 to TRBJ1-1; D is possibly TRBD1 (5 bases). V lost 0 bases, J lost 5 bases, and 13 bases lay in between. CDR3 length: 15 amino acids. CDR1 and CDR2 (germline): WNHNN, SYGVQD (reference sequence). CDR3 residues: CASSESGRVRTEAFF. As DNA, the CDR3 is TGCGCCAGCAGTGAGTCCGGCAGGGTCCGAACTGAAGCTTTCTTT.

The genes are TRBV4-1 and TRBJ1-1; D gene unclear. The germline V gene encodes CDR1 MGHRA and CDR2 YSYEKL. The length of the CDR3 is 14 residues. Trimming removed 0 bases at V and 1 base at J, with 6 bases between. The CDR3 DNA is TGCGCCAGCAGCCAAGATTGGGGGAACACTGAAGCTTTCTTT. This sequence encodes CASSQDWGNTEAFF.

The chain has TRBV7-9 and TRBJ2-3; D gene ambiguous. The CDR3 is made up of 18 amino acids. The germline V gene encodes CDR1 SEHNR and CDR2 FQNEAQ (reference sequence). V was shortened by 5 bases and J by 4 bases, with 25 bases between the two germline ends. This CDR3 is CASSPPLLVVGSADTQYF. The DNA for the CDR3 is TGTGCCAGCAGCCCGCCTCTTTTGGTAGTTGGTTCCGCAGATACGCAGTATTTT.

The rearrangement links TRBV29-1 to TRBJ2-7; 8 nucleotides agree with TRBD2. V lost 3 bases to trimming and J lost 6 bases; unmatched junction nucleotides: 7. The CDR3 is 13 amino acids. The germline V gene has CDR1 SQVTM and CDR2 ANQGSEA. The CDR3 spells CSVDSPGLGEQYF. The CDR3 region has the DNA TGCAGCGTTGATTCCCCGGGACTAGGCGAGCAGTACTTC.

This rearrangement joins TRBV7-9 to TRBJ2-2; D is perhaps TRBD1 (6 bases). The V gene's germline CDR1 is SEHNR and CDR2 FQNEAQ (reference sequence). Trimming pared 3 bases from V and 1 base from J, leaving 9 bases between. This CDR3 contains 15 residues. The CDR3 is CASSLIQGNTGELFF. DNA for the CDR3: TGTGCCAGCAGCTTGATACAGGGGAACACCGGGGAGCTGTTTTTT.

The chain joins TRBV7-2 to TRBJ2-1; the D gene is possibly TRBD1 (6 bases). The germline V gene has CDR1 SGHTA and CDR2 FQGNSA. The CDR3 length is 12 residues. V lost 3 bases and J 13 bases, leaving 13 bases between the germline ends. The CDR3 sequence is CASSLVRGRQFF. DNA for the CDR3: TGTGCCAGCAGCTTGGTCAGGGGTAGACAGTTCTTC.

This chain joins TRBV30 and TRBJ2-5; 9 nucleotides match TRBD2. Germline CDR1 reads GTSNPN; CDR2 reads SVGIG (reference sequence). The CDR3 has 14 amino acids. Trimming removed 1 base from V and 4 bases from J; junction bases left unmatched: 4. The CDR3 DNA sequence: TGTGCCTGGAGTGGCGGGGGGGGCCCAGAGACCCAGTACTTC. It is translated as CAWSGGGGPETQYF.